This T cell receptor beta chain stems from a study of PD-1 blockade in classical Hodgkin lymphoma. The CDR3 extends over 14 amino acids. Germline CDR1 reads MNHNY; CDR2 reads SVGAGI (reference sequence). The V end was cut by 7 bases, the J end by 7 bases, with 17 bases between. The repertoire was sequenced with immunoSEQ multiplex PCR; TCRdb's copy has only in-frame clones and lacks some. The sample yields approximately 100,000 clones, 83% seen once. A note on this clone: Antigen: not known.

The time point denotes: cycle 4 day 1 (C4D1), after more than five weeks of nivolumab. After autologous stem cell transplantation all patients relapsed, and prior brentuximab vedotin exposure differed between cohorts. Study conclusions and caveats: Still unresolved is the cause of the repertoire differences, which may be disease activity or prior therapy. TCR diversity at baseline was reported to be reduced in newly diagnosed patients relative to healthy donors. Patients who responded completely had about the same baseline diversity as newly diagnosed patients.

This rearrangement joins TRBV6-6 to TRBJ2-1; no clear D gene. The sequence was collected from a human donor with classical Hodgkin lymphoma. The sample consisted of peripheral blood mononuclear cells (PBMCs), taken before the fourth cycle of nivolumab. For the CDR3, the DNA is TGTGCCAGCACCCCCGGGTCTGCTGCTAATGAGCAGTTCTTC. Translated: CASTPGSAANEQFF.